This T cell receptor beta chain is from a study of blood T cell repertoires in COVID-19. V shed 5 bases, J shed 7 bases, and the junction held 2 bases outside the gene matches. CDR1 and CDR2 from the germline V gene are MNHEY and SMNVEV (reference sequence). This CDR3 is 11 amino acids long. Assay used: immunoSEQ multiplex PCR; TCRdb lists only in-frame clones, some missing. The sample lists some 370,000 clones, 70% to 90% occurring once. The receptor was derived from a middle-aged man with acute or convalescent COVID-19. Sequenced: peripheral blood. J is TRBJ2-7 and V is TRBV27; 7 positions match TRBD2. The CDR3 sequence is CASSPGGEQYF. The CDR3 bases are TGTGCCAGCAGTCCCGGGGGGGAGCAGTACTTC.